The rows below give T cell receptor beta chains drawn from one sample of a study of TIL therapy for anti-PD-1-resistant metastatic lung cancer. Libraries were prepared by immunoSEQ multiplex PCR; TCRdb keeps only in-frame clonotypes and omits some of them. There are 50,000 to 70,000 clones in the sample; 55% to 75% occur only once, and over 6.5% lies in the top ten. The specimen was blood, collected at baseline. These receptors were collected from a person between 25 and 80 years old with non-small cell lung cancer. Both conserved end residues are trimmed from each CDR3.

j_call v_call cdr3_aa
TRBJ1-6 TRBV19 ASSIGVPGSPLH
TRBJ2-5 TRBV10-3 AISDSEETQY
TRBJ2-3 TRBV15 ATSRGVRGEDTQY
TRBJ2-3 TRBV27 ASSPQGLEPDTQY
TRBJ1-2 TRBV20-1 SAANNYGYT
TRBJ2-2 TRBV6-6 ASSYSGWDGELF
TRBJ2-2 TRBV7-9 ASRGSPNTGELF
TRBJ2-5 TRBV2 ASSDWGQGFSETQY
TRBJ1-5 TRBV10-3 AISRTGGVEPQH
TRBJ1-1 TRBV19 ASSILGTGNVEAF
TRBJ1-2 TRBV5-1 ASADGGNDYGYT
TRBJ1-5 TRBV4-1 ASSRDRVNQPQH
TRBJ2-7 TRBV30 AWSQQGPTIYEQY
TRBJ2-7 TRBV15 ATSRGDSSYEQY
TRBJ2-1 TRBV6-5 ASSYSGNEQF
TRBJ1-5 TRBV5-1 ASSFGGFDQPQH
TRBJ2-2 TRBV7-9 ASTDSNTGELF
TRBJ2-7 TRBV7-9 ASSLTQYEQY
TRBJ2-1 TRBV21-1 ASSKRDSEGENEQF
TRBJ2-7 TRBV2 ASVGQGRSYEQY
TRBJ1-1 TRBV25-1 ASSEYRGTEAF
TRBJ2-3 TRBV28 ASSQGQGVPDTQY
TRBJ1-1 TRBV5-1 ASLNLPGNTEAF
TRBJ1-2 TRBV20-1 RAGQGIGYT
TRBJ1-5 TRBV7-2 ASSLVKGIAQPQH